One sample yielded the 8 T cell receptor beta chains listed below, sequenced in a study of blood T cell repertoires in COVID-19. Some clones are missing from TCRdb's copy, which holds only in-frame ones; the method was immunoSEQ multiplex PCR. The table shows around 330,000 clones, with approximately 90% occurring only once. The sequencing sample was made of PBMCs or T cells enriched from blood (not recorded which). The receptors derive from a woman aged 35 to 49 who had recovered from COVID-19.

This sequence joins TRBV6-5 and TRBJ1-4; TRBD1 might be the D (6 bases). The V end lost 6 bases, the J end lost 8 bases, and 16 bases lay between the germline ends. Germline V gene sequence: CDR1 MNHEY, CDR2 SVGAGI. The CDR3 is made up of 14 amino acids. Written as DNA, the CDR3 is TGTGCCAGCAGCGGGACATCCAAAGGCGAAAAACTGTTTTTT. This codes for CASSGTSKGEKLFF.

The chain carries TRBV7-6 and TRBJ2-6; tentatively, D is TRBD1 (5 bases). Per germline, CDR1 SGHVS and CDR2 FNYEAQ. CDR3 size: 16 residues. Trimming removed 0 bases at V and 1 base at J, with 7 bases between. DNA for the CDR3: TGTGCCAGCAGCTTAGCGCAGGGATCTGGGGCCAACGTCCTGACTTTC. This translates into CASSLAQGSGANVLTF.

The chain employs TRBV19 and TRBJ1-4; TRBD1 agrees at 8 bases. Unmatched junction bases numbered 15, after V lost 8 bases and J lost 4 bases. There are 17 residues in the CDR3. Germline-derived CDR1 and CDR2 are LNHDA and SQIVND (reference sequence). The CDR3 loop is CASHKSVLQGDNEKLFF. The CDR3, as DNA: TGTGCCAGTCACAAAAGCGTCTTACAGGGGGATAATGAAAAACTGTTTTTT.

There are a few counts of this clone. V is TRBV6-2 or TRBV6-3 and J is TRBJ2-2; 14 bases map to TRBD2. The CDR3 spans 19 residues. Per the germline V gene, CDR1 is MNHEY and CDR2 is SVGEGT. V lost 6 bases, J lost 0 bases, and 9 bases stayed unmatched. The CDR3 DNA is TGTGCCAGCAGCCCTTGGGGACTAGCGGGGGCAACGAACACCGGGGAGCTGTTTTTT. Its translation is CASSPWGLAGATNTGELFF.

The chain is built from TRBV7-3 and TRBJ2-3; 9 nucleotides align to TRBD2. There are 16 residues in the CDR3. The V and J ends lost 2 bases and 2 bases, in that order; junction bases with no gene match: 5. Germline CDR1 SGHTA, CDR2 FQGTGA. CDR3 loop: CASSLQAGGLTDTQYF. The CDR3 DNA reads as TGTGCCAGCAGCTTACAAGCGGGAGGCCTCACAGATACGCAGTATTTT.

J is TRBJ2-2 and V is TRBV29-1; D is unclear. The V end lost 6 bases, the J end lost 1 base, and 12 bases lay between the germline ends. There are 14 residues in the CDR3. Germline CDR1 reads SQVTM; CDR2 reads ANQGSEA. CDR3 sequence reads: CSVGAPLNTGELFF. The CDR3 DNA sequence: TGCAGCGTCGGAGCCCCGCTGAACACCGGGGAGCTGTTTTTT.

V is TRBV27 and J is TRBJ2-2; D is perhaps TRBD2 (5 bases). V was shortened by 6 bases and J by 0 bases, with 11 bases between the two germline ends. CDR1 is MNHEY, CDR2 SMNVEV, per germline (reference sequence). This CDR3 is built from 15 residues. In DNA form, the CDR3 reads TGTGCCAGCAGCCTAAGCGGTCCGAACACCGGGGAGCTGTTTTTT. Protein: CASSLSGPNTGELFF.

V gene TRBV9 combines with J gene TRBJ1-2, with a possible D match to TRBD1 (6 bases). From germline, CDR1 is SGDLS and CDR2 YYNGEE. V lost 0 bases and J 4 bases, leaving 16 bases between the germline ends. The CDR3 length is 16 residues. The CDR3 DNA reads TGTGCCAGCAGCGTAGCTAACAGGGAAAACTTCTATGGCTACACCTTC. It is translated as CASSVANRENFYGYTF.